This passage covers 26 T cell receptor beta chains from one sample sequenced in a study of human T cells and chemical hapten exposure (dated by TCRdb to the early 2020s). The library was built by means of RACE. The sequencing machine was a NextSeq 500. TCRdb itself trimmed the public reads at Q25 with fastp, ran MiXCR and retained productive beta chains. Each entry is one CDR3 protein sequence, shown with its most common DNA and genes. The sample table contains tens of thousands of distinct CDR3 sequences; only one count was recorded for roughly 10% of them. The ten largest clones take up roughly 1.5% of the sample. The sample's time point label, in plain terms: patch test 3, about 24 weeks after DPC sensitization. Read against the paper, the sample's treatment or condition label means: therapeutic diphenylcyclopropenone sensitization with weekly scalp DPC. The sample in question was whole blood, obtained in connection with sensitization to the hapten diphenylcyclopropenone (DPC). The receptors were gathered from a woman aged 50 to 60 with alopecia areata. Some clones in this sample may be carry-over from other donors' samples.

The table lists this clonotype with many counts. The chain recombines TRBV18 with TRBJ1-6, with D possibly matching TRBD1 (5 bases). This CDR3 spans 14 amino acids. V lost 2 bases to trimming and J lost 11 bases, with 13 bases between them. Germline V gene data show CDR1 as KGHSH and CDR2 as LQKENI. CDR3 bases: TGTGCCAGCTCACCAACTGGGGCTTCAACACCCCTCCACTTT. As protein: CASSPTGASTPLHF.

V is TRBV20-1 and J is TRBJ2-7; D is uncertain. V lost 6 bases, J lost 5 bases, and 20 bases lay in between. Germline V gene lookup returns CDR1 DFQATT and CDR2 SNEGSKA (reference sequence). CDR3 length equals 14 residues. This chain's CDR3 is CSARKPLLTDEQYF. CDR3 nucleotide sequence: TGCAGTGCCAGAAAGCCCCTCCTGACGGACGAGCAGTACTTC.

With regard to this clonotype: The junction does not match germline at one end; this may be a read error. The chain is built from TRBV25-1 and TRBJ1-2; no reliable D call. Germline V gene sequence: CDR1 MGHDK, CDR2 SYGVNS. CDR3 length: 13 residues. CDR3 amino acids: CASRESWNYGYTF. The DNA for the CDR3 is TGTGCCAGCAGGGAATCCTGGAACTATGGCTACACCTTC.

At least ten counts were recorded for this clonotype. CDR3 in DNA: TGTGCCAGCAGCTCTGTAGCGGGAGGCACAGATACGCAGTATTTT. Its translation: CASSSVAGGTDTQYF. The gene calls are TRBV7-2 and TRBJ2-3, with TRBD2 identical over 9 bases. Losses at the gene ends were 4 bases for V and 1 base for J; bases not matched to a gene: 3. Looked up from germline, CDR1 is SGHTA and CDR2 is FQGNSA. This CDR3 has 15 residues.

This clonotype appeared many times. The V call is TRBV29-1, the J call TRBJ2-1, with D possibly TRBD2 on 6 matching bases. The CDR3 covers 14 residues. CDR1 and CDR2 from the germline V gene are SQVTM and ANQGSEA. V was pared by 4 bases and J by 1 base, with 11 bases between. For the CDR3, the DNA is TGCAGCGTTGTTCATGGGGGGTCCTACAATGAGCAGTTCTTC. Translating gives CSVVHGGSYNEQFF.

This clonotype was picked up a small number of times. At one end the junction does not follow the germline gene, possibly because of a read error. The chain recombines TRBV6-1 with TRBJ2-1, with D possibly matching TRBD1 (5 bases). The CDR3 sequence is 13 residues long. Germline CDR1 reads MNHNS; CDR2 reads SASEGT. The CDR3 reads CASSETLRAYELF. The CDR3, as DNA: TGTGCCAGCAGTGAAACCCTCAGGGCCTACGAACTCTTC.

The table lists this clonotype with many counts. The gene calls are TRBV6-5 and TRBJ1-1; 9 bases are shared with TRBD1. J lost 5 bases, V lost 7 bases, and 5 bases had no gene match. The CDR3 is 13 amino acids. The germline V gene encodes CDR1 MNHEY and CDR2 SVGAGI. CDR3 sequence (DNA): TGTGCCAGCAAAGGACAGGGGAGTACTGAAGCTTTCTTT. It yields the protein CASKGQGSTEAFF.

The table lists this clonotype with many counts. As DNA, the CDR3 is TGTGCCAGCAGCCTACGGACTGACAGGGTCTATAACTATGGCTACACCTTC. This translates into CASSLRTDRVYNYGYTF. V is TRBV7-6 and J is TRBJ1-2; TRBD1 matches at 7 bases. Germline values: CDR1 SGHVS, CDR2 FNYEAQ. Trimming cost V 5 bases and J 1 base; bases outside gene matches: 13. The CDR3 has 17 amino acids.

This clonotype was seen at least ten times. This chain joins TRBV6-5 and TRBJ2-1; D gene ambiguous. The CDR3 is made up of 14 amino acids. Germline CDR1 and CDR2: MNHEY and SVGAGI. V lost 4 bases to trimming and J lost 8 bases, with 15 bases between them. The DNA for the CDR3 is TGTGCCAGCAGTTCCCCTAAGTTCGTCCATGAGCAGTTCTTC. Translating gives CASSSPKFVHEQFF.

This chain uses TRBV5-1 with TRBJ1-1; D is possibly TRBD1 (5 bases). The V and J ends lost 7 bases and 0 bases respectively, with 10 bases between them. The germline V gene has CDR1 SGHRS and CDR2 YFSETQ. The CDR3 extends over 13 amino acids. CDR3 in amino acids: CASQTAMNTEAFF. CDR3 nucleotide sequence: TGCGCCAGCCAGACAGCGATGAACACTGAAGCTTTCTTT.

V is TRBV11-2 and J is TRBJ1-1; D is perhaps TRBD1 (5 bases). Deletions cut 1 base from V and 11 bases from J, with 17 bases between. Per germline, CDR1 SGHAT and CDR2 FQNNGV. This CDR3 spans 14 amino acids. This CDR3 is CASSLGGQGYVAFF. The CDR3 region has the DNA TGTGCCAGCAGCTTAGGGGGTCAGGGTTACGTTGCTTTCTTT.

This clonotype was detected ten times or more. The V and J genes are TRBV10-3 and TRBJ1-5; no clear D gene. The ends were cut back, 3 bases at V and 0 bases at J, with 6 bases in the middle. The CDR3 has 14 residues. The germline V gene has CDR1 ENHRY and CDR2 SYGVKD. The CDR3 loop reads CAISDWNSNQPQHF. The CDR3 region has the DNA TGTGCCATCAGTGATTGGAATAGCAATCAGCCCCAGCATTTT.

This clonotype was found many times. This chain connects TRBV12-3 or TRBV12-4 to TRBJ2-7; the D gene is possibly TRBD2 (6 bases). With 6 bases removed from V and 6 bases from J, the gap between germline ends came to 21 bases. This CDR3 is 15 amino acids long. The CDR3 here is CASRFGAGLYREQYF. The CDR3 bases are TGTGCCAGCAGATTCGGGGCGGGGCTGTACCGCGAGCAGTACTTC.

The table lists this clonotype with a few counts. V and J are TRBV7-6 and TRBJ2-5; D gene uncertain. Germline V gives CDR1 SGHVS, CDR2 FNYEAQ. V was cut by 6 bases and J by 4 bases, with 12 bases left in between. The CDR3 is 13 amino acids. The CDR3 DNA reads TGTGCCAGCAGACCCAGGAACGGAGAGACCCAGTACTTC. Translating gives CASRPRNGETQYF.

This clonotype was detected ten times or more. The rearrangement uses TRBV7-6 and TRBJ2-5; unclear D gene. Between the trimmed V and J ends, which lost 3 bases and 3 bases, there was a span of 5 bases. Germline-derived CDR1 and CDR2 are SGHVS and FNYEAQ. The CDR3 is 12 amino acids. The CDR3 DNA sequence: TGTGCCAGCAGCTTTGGGGAAGAGACCCAGTACTTC. Its protein product is CASSFGEETQYF.

There are many counts of this clonotype. The J gene is TRBJ2-7, the V gene TRBV28; D may be TRBD1 (6 bases). Germline CDR1 and CDR2: MDHEN and SYDVKM. The CDR3 is made up of 16 amino acids. Trimming removed 7 bases from V and 0 bases from J, with 19 bases in between. CDR3 bases: TGTGCCAGCATCGAGGCCGGGACATATAGCTCCTACGAGCAGTACTTC. It encodes CASIEAGTYSSYEQYF.

This clonotype was found many times. V usage is TRBV29-1 and J usage is TRBJ1-1; 8 nucleotides line up with TRBD1. V lost 4 bases and J lost 0; bases outside the gene matches: 7. Germline CDR1 and CDR2: SQVTM and ANQGSEA. The length of the CDR3 is 15 residues. In DNA, the CDR3 is TGCAGCGTTGGGACAGGGACGAGAGTGAACACTGAAGCTTTCTTT. Protein product: CSVGTGTRVNTEAFF.

This clonotype has ten or more counts. This chain uses TRBV27 with TRBJ2-7; 7 bases match TRBD1. CDR3 length: 14 residues. The germline CDR1 and CDR2 sequences are MNHEY and SMNVEV (reference sequence). V gave up 6 bases and J gave up 4 bases; unmatched junction bases: 9. CDR3 sequence (DNA): TGTGCCAGCAGCATACCGGACAGGATATACGAGCAGTACTTC. Translated, it gives CASSIPDRIYEQYF.

The V call is TRBV5-1, the J call TRBJ2-2; the D is unclear. There are 14 residues in the CDR3. Looked up from germline, CDR1 is SGHRS and CDR2 is YFSETQ. Trimming shortened V by 4 bases and J by 2 bases, and 9 bases separated the two germline ends. The CDR3 nucleotides are TGCGCCAGCAGCCCAAGGGCTAACACCGGGGAGCTGTTTTTT. It encodes CASSPRANTGELFF.

V is TRBV11-2 and J is TRBJ2-5; D not resolved. V lost 1 base, J lost 1 base, and 4 bases lay in between. The germline gives CDR1 SGHAT, CDR2 FQNNGV. The CDR3 loop spans 13 amino acids. For the CDR3, the DNA is TGTGCCAGCAGCTTAGCCCCCCAAGAGACCCAGTACTTC. Its translation is CASSLAPQETQYF.

The V and J genes are TRBV6-1 and TRBJ2-7, with D tentatively TRBD1 (6 bases). The CDR3 consists of 15 residues. V was clipped by 3 bases and J by 2 bases, with 14 bases between them. CDR1 is MNHNS, CDR2 SASEGT, per germline. The chain's CDR3 is CASSEAPTGTYEQYF. DNA for the CDR3: TGTGCCAGCAGTGAGGCCCCGACAGGTACCTACGAGCAGTACTTC.

The J gene is TRBJ2-3, the V gene TRBV27; D is perhaps TRBD1 or TRBD2 (5 bases each). V was trimmed by 6 bases and J by 8 bases, leaving 15 bases between them. CDR3 size: 13 residues. Germline V gene data show CDR1 as MNHEY and CDR2 as SMNVEV (reference sequence). CDR3 DNA: TGTGCCAGCAGCTCCTCCGAGAGGGGTACGCAGTATTTT. It translates to CASSSSERGTQYF.

This clonotype was observed a few times. This chain links TRBV7-2 with TRBJ2-5, with TRBD2 identical over 8 bases. Germline CDR1 reads SGHTA; CDR2 reads FQGNSA. The V and J ends lost 0 bases and 5 bases, in that order; junction bases with no gene match: 11. The CDR3 consists of 17 residues. CDR3 amino acids: CASSLASVAGIVETQYF. The CDR3 nucleotides read TGTGCCAGCAGCTTAGCGTCGGTAGCGGGGATTGTGGAGACCCAGTACTTC.

The chain combines TRBV20-1 with TRBJ1-6; D gene uncertain. Trimming pared 4 bases from V and 8 bases from J, leaving 6 bases between. The germline gives CDR1 DFQATT, CDR2 SNEGSKA (reference sequence). CDR3 length equals 11 residues. This CDR3 is CSATYDSPLHF. In nucleotides, the CDR3 is TGCAGTGCTACATACGATTCACCCCTCCACTTT.

This chain joins TRBV7-2 and TRBJ1-1; D perhaps matches TRBD1 (5 bases). The V end was cut by 5 bases, the J end by 4 bases, with 11 bases between. CDR1 and CDR2 (germline): SGHTA, FQGNSA. This CDR3 has 13 residues. CDR3 region: CASSLGHGTEAFF. CDR3 DNA: TGTGCCAGCAGCCTAGGACACGGCACTGAAGCTTTCTTT. Full variable domain (missing parts from reference TRBV7-2 and TRBJ1-1): GAGVSQSPSNKVTEKGKDVELRCDPISGHTALYWYRQSLGQGLEFLIYFQGNSAPDKSGLPSDRFSAERTGGSVSTLTIQRTQQEDSAVYLCASSLGHGTEAFFGQGTRLTVV.

The V gene is TRBV20-1, the J gene TRBJ2-1, with 9 nucleotides matching TRBD2. The CDR3 runs to 14 residues. J gave up 7 bases and V 3 bases, and 7 bases lay outside the gene matches. Germline V gene lookup returns CDR1 DFQATT and CDR2 SNEGSKA (reference sequence). The CDR3 here is CSARVSGRLNEQFF. CDR3 nucleotide sequence: TGCAGTGCTAGGGTTAGCGGGAGATTAAATGAGCAGTTCTTC.